The 7 T cell receptor beta chains reported below all come from one sample, sequenced in a study of human T cells and chemical hapten exposure. TCRdb re-analysed the RACE reads in MiXCR, keeping a single row per CDR3 protein. This table has 270,000 or so distinct CDR3 sequences, 7.5% to 9% appearing once. Time point here: pre-sensitization, week 0. Treatment here: therapeutic diphenylcyclopropenone sensitization with weekly scalp DPC. This specimen was whole blood, taken in connection with sensitization to the hapten diphenylcyclopropenone (DPC). Source of these receptors: a man between 18 and 35 years old with alopecia areata. Some clones in this sample may be carry-over from other donors' samples.

The chain carries TRBV7-2 and TRBJ1-6; D is uncertain. V was pared by 3 bases and J by 4 bases, with 13 bases between. Germline V gene data show CDR1 as SGHTA and CDR2 as FQGNSA. The CDR3 is 16 amino acids. As DNA, the CDR3 is TGTGCCAGCAGCTTTGAGGACCTCTCTTATAATTCACCCCTCCACTTT. This translates into CASSFEDLSYNSPLHF.

The chain combines TRBV7-2 with TRBJ1-5, with TRBD1 as a possible D gene (6 bases). Trimming removed 5 bases at V and 0 bases at J, with 14 bases between. This CDR3 spans 16 amino acids. Per germline, CDR1 SGHTA and CDR2 FQGNSA. The chain's CDR3 is CASSLQGFSSNQPQHF. The CDR3, as DNA: TGTGCCAGCAGCCTTCAGGGGTTCTCTAGCAATCAGCCCCAGCATTTT.

This clonotype has only a few counts. The chain's CDR3 is CASGLVNEQFF. In DNA, the CDR3 is TGTGCCAGCGGACTCGTAAATGAGCAGTTCTTC. The chain joins TRBV7-9 to TRBJ2-1, with D possibly TRBD2 on 5 matching bases. Trimming left V 8 bases short and J 7 bases short, with 9 bases between. Germline loops: CDR1 SEHNR, CDR2 FQNEAQ (reference sequence). CDR3 size: 11 residues.

This clonotype was observed a few times. The V and J genes are TRBV3-1 and TRBJ1-4, with a possible D match to TRBD1 (6 bases). V was cut by 1 base and J by 7 bases, with 7 bases left in between. This CDR3 is built from 13 residues. Germline loops: CDR1 LGHDT, CDR2 YNNKEL (reference sequence). Here the CDR3 DNA reads TGTGCCAGCAGCCAAGCAGGGGCTGAAAAACTGTTTTTT. Amino acids: CASSQAGAEKLFF.

This clonotype occurred a few times. The genes are TRBV7-2 and TRBJ1-3; 7 bases map to TRBD1. Trimming cost V 4 bases and J 2 bases; bases outside gene matches: 11. Per the germline V gene, CDR1 is SGHTA and CDR2 is FQGNSA. The CDR3 contains 17 residues. CDR3 region: CASSSAAWTGAGNTIYF. The DNA of the CDR3 is TGTGCCAGCAGCTCAGCCGCCTGGACAGGAGCTGGAAACACCATATATTTT.

J is TRBJ2-3 and V is TRBV5-1, with no clear D. The germline V and J ends were trimmed by 0 bases and 2 bases, with 7 bases remaining between them. Germline CDR1 SGHRS, CDR2 YFSETQ. The CDR3 has 14 amino acids. The CDR3 protein is CASSLDSTTDTQYF. The CDR3 bases are TGCGCCAGCAGCTTGGACAGCACCACAGATACGCAGTATTTT. Drawing the rest from reference TRBV5-1 and TRBJ2-3, the complete variable domain is KAGVTQTPRYLIKTRGQQVTLSCSPISGHRSVSWYQQTPGQGLQFLFEYFSETQRNKGNFPGRFSGRQFSNSRSEMNVSTLELGDSALYLCASSLDSTTDTQYFGPGTRLTVL.

The chain has TRBV4-3 and TRBJ2-3; the match to TRBD2 covers 15 bases. Germline V gene lookup returns CDR1 LGHNA and CDR2 YSLEER. V was clipped by 5 bases and J by 4 bases; unmatched bases: 4. CDR3 length equals 16 residues. The CDR3: CASSTGTSGGSDTQYF. The CDR3 DNA sequence: TGCGCCAGCAGCACAGGGACTAGCGGGGGGTCAGATACGCAGTATTTT.